The 3 T cell receptor beta chains in this list originate from one sample, sequenced in a study of blood T cell repertoires in COVID-19. TCRdb's copy holds only in-frame clones and misses some; the assay was immunoSEQ multiplex PCR. The sample comprises a few hundred thousand clones, about 80% of which are singletons, and around 3.9% rests with the top ten. Sequenced material: PBMCs or T cells enriched from blood (not recorded which). The receptors were gathered from a man between 25 and 39 years old with acute COVID-19.

This clone came up a few times. The chain combines TRBV20-1 with TRBJ2-1; a possible D gene is TRBD2 (6 bases). The germline V gene has CDR1 DFQATT and CDR2 SNEGSKA (reference sequence). This CDR3 has 15 residues. V was trimmed by 3 bases and J by 4 bases, leaving 16 bases between them. The DNA of the CDR3 is TGCAGTGCTAGTATAGGGAGGCGATCATACAATGAGCAGTTCTTC. Its translation: CSASIGRRSYNEQFF.

The genes are TRBV12-3 or TRBV12-4 and TRBJ1-2; no reliable D call. The CDR3 extends over 12 amino acids. Deletions cut 3 bases from V and 5 bases from J, with 7 bases between. The CDR3 here is CASSFSVYGYTF. For the CDR3, the DNA is TGTGCCAGCAGTTTCTCCGTATATGGCTACACCTTC.

The chain uses TRBV24-1 and TRBJ2-4; 7 bases map to TRBD1. The CDR3 consists of 12 residues. Trimming removed 9 bases from V and 9 bases from J; junction bases left unmatched: 7. Germline CDR1 reads KGHDR; CDR2 reads SFDVKD. The CDR3 DNA is TGTGCCACCCGACAGGGTGGAAGCATTCAGTACTTC. Its protein product is CATRQGGSIQYF.